These 5 T cell receptor beta chains originate from one sample sequenced in a study of B cell selection in AIRE deficiency. Regulatory T cells were sorted as CD4+CD25hiCD127low/negative. The assay was immunoSEQ multiplex PCR, and TCRdb's table has in-frame clones only and misses some. The table lists roughly 17,000 clones, roughly 91% of them singletons. The sequencing sample was made of CD4+CD25+ Tregs sorted from PBMCs. The source of these receptors is a human donor in good health.

The V gene is TRBV5-4, the J gene TRBJ1-5; D possibly corresponds to TRBD1 (5 bases). CDR1 is SGHNT, CDR2 YYREEE, per germline (reference sequence). The CDR3 totals 14 residues. Trimming removed 0 bases from V and 7 bases from J, with 11 bases in between. In DNA form, the CDR3 reads TGTGCCAGCAGCTTGGGGCCAGGGCCGCAGCCCCAGCATTTT. Its translation: CASSLGPGPQPQHF. The full variable domain, completed using reference TRBV5-4 and TRBJ1-5, is ETGVTQSPTHLIKTRGQQVTLRCSSQSGHNTVSWYQQALGQGPQFIFQYYREEENGRGNFPPRFSGLQFPNYSSELNVNALELDDSALYLCASSLGPGPQPQHFGDGTRLSIL.

This clone was observed a single time. The CDR3 region is CASSERRSGGHGELFF. The CDR3 nucleotides read TGCGCCAGCAGCGAGCGTAGGTCAGGGGGACACGGGGAGCTGTTTTTT. The chain is built from TRBV5-1 and TRBJ2-2, with TRBD1 matching 7 bases. From germline, CDR1 is SGHRS and CDR2 YFSETQ. This CDR3 is built from 16 residues. J lost 7 bases, V lost 4 bases, and 13 bases had no gene match.

The chain carries TRBV19 and TRBJ1-3; D is ambiguous. V gave up 3 bases and J gave up 0 bases, with 6 bases separating them. Looked up from germline, CDR1 is LNHDA and CDR2 is SQIVND (reference sequence). CDR3 size: 14 residues. CDR3 protein: CASSIGVSGNTIYF. As DNA, the CDR3 is TGTGCCAGTAGTATTGGCGTCTCTGGAAACACCATATATTTT.

The rearrangement uses TRBV6-1 and TRBJ2-4; TRBD2 might be the D (6 bases). Germline V gene lookup returns CDR1 MNHNS and CDR2 SASEGT. The CDR3 loop spans 13 amino acids. The V gene lost 5 bases and the J gene lost 2 bases, with 7 bases spanning the gap. CDR3 in DNA: TGTGCCAGCAGTTGGGACTCCAAAAACATTCAGTACTTC. As protein: CASSWDSKNIQYF.

V gene TRBV5-4 combines with J gene TRBJ2-3, with 14 bases aligning to TRBD2. Germline loops: CDR1 SGHNT, CDR2 YYREEE (reference sequence). Germline trimming cut 4 bases from V and 7 bases from J; bases unmatched to any gene: 5. The length of the CDR3 is 15 residues. Here the CDR3 reads CASSAGTSGRNTQYF. In DNA, the CDR3 is TGTGCCAGCAGCGCAGGGACTAGCGGGAGAAATACGCAGTATTTT.